This T cell receptor beta chain was sequenced for a study of cytomegalovirus exposure and HLA in healthy donors (dated 2017 in TCRdb). As for the study more broadly: An earlier analysis of roughly 630 of the donors reported approximately 270 Gb of sequence data and some 120 million unique TCR beta sequences from about 179 million T cells. Besides the first cohort of 500 to 700 subjects, a separate validation cohort made up of 90 to 150 different subjects was used. In a later analysis, previously published TCR beta repertoires from more than 500 donors were re-analyzed and high-resolution HLA genotyping was added so that TCR occurrence patterns could be studied. Among some 400 genotyped donors of the cohort, an average of around 250,000 unique TCR beta nucleotide sequences was sequenced per donor, of which approximately 19% were non-productive. The later analysis used no new phenotypic data to find candidate immune exposures, relying instead on TCR beta sequences and their occurrence across donors. Every repertoire in the discovery cohort had been generated on one and the same sequencing platform. The number of typed donors differed by locus: roughly 620-640 for A, B, C, DRB1 and DQB1; some 500 for DQA1; 606 for DPA1; and around 490 for DPB1. HLA typing covered class I and class II loci at four-digit resolution. An early release that covered roughly 600 HLA-typed donors contained around 300 gigabases of sequencing data and 80 million or so unique TCR sequences. The study aimed to test whether signatures of past pathogen exposure could be identified by cataloging public T cell receptors. About five DR-DQ haplotypes were treated as single units for association and clustering because of strong linkage in the cohort. Alongside the repertoire data, information on donor age, sex, ethnicity and CMV serostatus was compiled. The genetic ancestry cluster associated with self-reported Caucasian donors included roughly 84% of the 398 genotyped donors. In a later genetic analysis, genome-wide SNP genotypes for about three fifths of the roughly 670 donors were used, and that subset was treated as a discovery cohort. To predict cytomegalovirus infection status, the study brought together high-throughput TCR immunosequencing, statistical association of individual TCRs with disease status, and machine learning. The study used immunosequencing to profile the T cell repertoires of about 670 subjects and linked those repertoires to cytomegalovirus serostatus. An earlier analysis of roughly 600 of the donors used high-throughput TCR beta sequencing to judge whether each TCR beta V gene segment behaved as functional or pseudogenic. What the study reported, not specific to this receptor: In this cohort, only TCR beta chains were sequenced, and detectable features were limited by the absence of alpha or paired-chain data. Because some donors lacked HLA typing at each locus, the association tests relied only on the typed subset. A further reported finding was that TCR beta sequences accurately predicted the HLA-A and HLA-B alleles for most subjects in the first cohort. According to the authors, the approach could potentially be generalized to other disease states and immunological phenotypes. While some public TCRs were present in many individuals, most TCR sequences turned up only very rarely across donors. Some IMGT-functional V segments, including TRBV6-2 and TRBV6-3, could not be distinguished by the 87-base-pair reads and were therefore excluded. For the cohort, immune exposure information was limited to CMV serostatus. In both the original and validation cohorts, the classifier was reported to diagnose cytomegalovirus status with high specificity and sensitivity. A cluster of highly shared sequence variants was judged likely to represent a technical artifact of the sequencing pipeline. At a false discovery rate of 0.05, a later analysis linked roughly 17,000 TCR beta sequences to specific HLA alleles. In vitro tests confirmed that three of the cytomegalovirus-associated TCR beta chains recognize cytomegalovirus antigens. The study listed 164 TCR beta chains as associated with cytomegalovirus. Correlated functional status among segregating V segments might reflect linkage disequilibrium, but an unknown experimental factor could not be ruled out. V-gene and J-gene trimming of TCR beta chains was associated with a missense DCLRE1C variant in a later genetic analysis, and the association was replicated in an independent cohort. In an earlier analysis of some 540 of the donors, most TCR beta V segments appeared in productive rearrangements about 90% or about 30% of the time, broadly matching IMGT annotations. Several of the top co-occurrence clusters appeared to be linked to parvovirus B19, influenza, CMV and Epstein-Barr virus, according to a later analysis. Most CMV-associated TCR beta chains appeared to be HLA-restricted in a later analysis, and the HLA associations seemed to be driven largely by CMV exposure. In a later analysis, HLA-associated TCR beta chains showed more clonal expansion and lower generation probabilities than non-associated chains that were equally common. Assigning TCR associations to individual alleles was difficult when HLA alleles, especially DR and DQ, strongly co-occurred. Because counts were too low, under 20 rarely observed V segments, including chromosome 9 orphons, were left out of the earlier analysis of 587 of the donors. In a later analysis, TCR association rates were found to vary across HLA loci, with the most associated TCRs seen for DRB1 alleles and the fewest for HLA-C alleles. Compared with the 666-donor mean, donors in an Asian-associated ancestry cluster had fewer N-insertions in productive TCRs, according to a later genetic analysis. Presence/absence analyses assumed roughly uniform sequencing depth across donors, an assumption that may not hold.

This clone was seen only a few times. The antigen it binds to is not known. It has no much larger one-base neighbor in the sample; base qualities were not kept. Library prep was done by the immunoSEQ multiplex PCR assay. A mixture of 60 forward primers for TCR Vbeta segments and 13 reverse primers for TCR Jbeta segments was used in the multiplex PCR. A multiplex PCR assay on genomic DNA amplified the CDR3 region of rearranged TCR beta genes. On the Illumina HiSeq System, the amplified TCR beta libraries were sequenced as 87-base-pair reads. As for the original processing: A later analysis counted around 72 million unique TCR beta chains across the 700 or so repertoires, and about 10 million of these chains were shared by at least two donors. A nearest-neighbor algorithm error-corrected the raw reads and collapsed the reads into unique sequences, merging closely related sequences to remove PCR and sequencing errors. V, D and J gene segments were assigned by aligning CDR3 sequences to IMGT reference sequences. For a sequence to be retained, a match of at least six nucleotides to both a V gene segment and a J gene segment was required. A rearrangement counted as productive if the CDR3 had no stop codons and remained in frame with V and J, and every other rearrangement counted as non-productive. Following IMGT convention, CDR3 was defined as the stretch from the second conserved V-encoded cysteine up to the conserved J-encoded phenylalanine. In an earlier analysis of 587 of the donors, sequences lacking an unambiguous match to a single V gene segment were excluded. In an earlier analysis of approximately 560 of the donors, a V segment was called functional when productive rearrangements were above 56.7%, and segregating when the standard deviation between donors exceeded 5%. A statistical classification framework was built for diagnosing cytomegalovirus status from the catalog of TCR beta chain sequences. In a later analysis, V and J genes were assigned by comparing TCR nucleotide sequences against IMGT/GENE-DB human TR gene sequences. In a later analysis, CDR3 sequences and most-parsimonious VDJ recombination scenarios were assigned using the TCRdist pipeline. A later analysis defined each TCR beta chain by its CDR3 amino acid sequence plus V-gene family, and excluded reads lacking a unique V-gene family. A later analysis removed 550 to 650 highly shared, low-generation-probability nucleotide sequences to deal with suspected cross-contamination and a sequencing artifact. A later analysis calculated a clonal expansion index for each public chain from normalized within-repertoire ranks of inferred template counts. Generation probabilities in a later analysis came from a VDJ recombination model fitted to out-of-frame rearrangements, and those results were checked against IGoR. Hypergeometric tests were used in a later analysis to score TCR-TCR, TCR-HLA and TCR-CMV co-occurrence, with a repertoire-size bias correction applied to the TCR pairs. In a later analysis, false discovery rates were estimated by permuting HLA or CMV assignments 20 times. In a later analysis, co-occurring TCRs were grouped using DBSCAN, with TCRdist sequence similarity added in when clustering inside HLA-allele-positive subsets. Co-occurrence clustering excluded repertoires with fewer than 30,000 or more than 120,000 public chains, plus five with anomalous nucleotide sharing. The table comes from immuneACCESS by way of TCRdb, which keeps in-frame sequences with V and J called. Part of the clones is missing from these tables; in studies checked, under half for an unresolved V gene and the rest for unknown reasons. The V and J calls and the clone size are those of that table, but D and trimming were determined from the DNA. The sample table lists 65,000 to 90,000 clones, 55% to 75% of them with a count of one. The ten largest clones capture 9.5% to 13% of the sample.

Based on the germline V gene, the CDR1 and CDR2 sequences are KGHSH and LQKENI. Its CDR3 holds 16 amino acids, cysteine through phenylalanine. The entry retains the CDR3 DNA only, 48 bases that are in frame from base 1. Germline trimming amounts to 2 bases on V and 2 bases on J, with 2 as the count of junction bases outside the gene matches. The cohort was made up of under 800 healthy bone marrow donors. At the time of sampling, every cohort member was nominally healthy, though immune exposures that went unrecorded were likely present. The donor was CMV seropositive and belonged to the group of more than 250 seropositive cohort members. A peripheral blood sample was collected from each donor, and TCR beta sequencing was performed on peripheral blood mononuclear cells. Genomic DNA extraction from the blood cell samples was performed with the Qiagen DNeasy Blood Extraction Kit.

Material: PBMCs. The origin of this receptor is a woman in her thirties or forties in good health and CMV-seropositive. Recombination joined TRBV18 with TRBJ2-3; TRBD2 lines up with 12 middle nucleotides. CDR3 reads: CASSPWTSGDTDTQYF. The sequence in DNA is TGTGCCAGCTCACCATGGACTAGCGGGGACACAGATACGCAGTATTTT.